The 3 T cell receptor beta chains below were found in one sample sequenced in a study of cytomegalovirus exposure and HLA in healthy donors. Amplification used 60 Vbeta primers and 13 Jbeta primers. The repertoire was sequenced with immunoSEQ multiplex PCR; TCRdb's copy has only in-frame clones and lacks some. Here the sample spans 55,000 to 65,000 clones, 75% to 85% being singletons. What was sequenced was PBMCs. The receptors here all came from a woman in her thirties or forties in good health and CMV-seronegative.

The chain couples TRBV14 to TRBJ2-5; a weak D match, TRBD1 (6 bases). V was cut by 4 bases and J by 4 bases, with 16 bases left in between. Germline V lookup: CDR1 SGHDN, CDR2 FVKESK. The length of the CDR3 is 15 residues. CDR3 nucleotide sequence: TGTGCCAGCAGCCCAGGGACAAGGGTAATAGAGACCCAGTACTTC. Translation gives CASSPGTRVIETQYF.

The rearrangement links TRBV9 to TRBJ1-2; D might be TRBD1 (5 bases). The germline V and J ends were trimmed by 4 bases and 5 bases, with 21 bases remaining between them. This CDR3 has 16 residues. Germline CDR1 SGDLS, CDR2 YYNGEE. The CDR3 DNA follows: TGTGCCAGCAGCCCGGGGGGGGGTAGACGTCTTTATGGCTACACCTTC. It yields the protein CASSPGGGRRLYGYTF.

The chain links TRBV11-2 to TRBJ2-4, with TRBD2 matching 12 bases. The CDR3 spans 18 residues. Germline V gene data show CDR1 as SGHAT and CDR2 as FQNNGV. Trimming cost V 2 bases and J 6 bases; bases outside gene matches: 11. CDR3 amino acids: CASSLLASGRAGGNIQYF. The CDR3 DNA follows: TGTGCCAGCAGCTTACTGGCTAGCGGGAGGGCCGGGGGAAACATTCAGTACTTC.